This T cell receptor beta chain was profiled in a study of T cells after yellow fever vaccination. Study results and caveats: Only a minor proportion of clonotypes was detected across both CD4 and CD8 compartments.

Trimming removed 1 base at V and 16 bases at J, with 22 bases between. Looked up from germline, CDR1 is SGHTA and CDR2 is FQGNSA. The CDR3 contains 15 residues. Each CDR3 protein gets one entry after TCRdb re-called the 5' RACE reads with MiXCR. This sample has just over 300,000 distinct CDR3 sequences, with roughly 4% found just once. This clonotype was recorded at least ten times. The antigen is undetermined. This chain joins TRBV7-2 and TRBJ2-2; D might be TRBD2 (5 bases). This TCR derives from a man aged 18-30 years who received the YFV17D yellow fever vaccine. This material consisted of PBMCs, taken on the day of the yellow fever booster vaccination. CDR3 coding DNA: TGTGCCAGCAGCTTAGTTATTAAGTCGGGCGGGCAATCGTTTTTT. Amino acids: CASSLVIKSGGQSFF.